This record concerns one TCR beta chain sequence. The antigen is not known. V was trimmed by 5 bases and J by 0 bases, leaving 15 bases between them. The CDR3 is 16 residues long. CDR1 SGHTA and CDR2 FQGNSA come from the germline V gene. The data were taken from a study of OX40 agonist ivuxolimab in advanced cancers. Overall study results and limits: CD4+ and CD8+ blood T cells expanded clonally by week 6 at 0.1 to 3.0 mg/kg. In CD8+ T cells, expanded clones were on average more numerous than in CD4+. Those patients achieving a partial response at 0.1-3.0 mg/kg showed among the lowest clonal expansion.

Generated by immunoSEQ multiplex PCR, the TCRdb table keeps only in-frame clones and is missing some. The sample yields about 48,000 clones, approximately 79% seen once. The source of this sequence is an adult with an advanced solid tumor such as melanoma, head and neck, liver or kidney cancer. The sequenced sample was CD4+ or CD8+ T cells sorted from blood, obtained in a trial of the OX40 agonist ivuxolimab. The V and J genes are TRBV7-2 and TRBJ2-3; a weak D match, TRBD1 (6 bases). The CDR3, as DNA: TGTGCCAGCAGCCGGACAGCATCATCTAGCACAGATACGCAGTATTTT. This translates into CASSRTASSSTDTQYF.